The clone carrying this T cell receptor beta chain was found many times. What it recognizes is unknown. These data are taken from a study of blood T cells in healthy people across ages. The authors ran a second PCR of about 7 to 12 cycles using a sample-barcoded 5' primer and a J-beta primer mix. Via MiXCR, TCRdb re-called the 5' RACE reads, giving one row per CDR3 protein. The table records 1.8 million or so distinct CDR3 sequences, 30% to 40% of them present only once. General study points: CMV infection status of these donors was not known.

The material sequenced was blood. The sequence came from a human donor in good health.

CDR3 amino acids: CASSDGTNNEQFF. The DNA of the CDR3 is TGTGCCAGCAGTGACGGGACTAACAATGAGCAGTTCTTC. The rearrangement links TRBV6-4 to TRBJ2-1; 7 bases are a match to TRBD2. Germline-derived CDR1 and CDR2 are MRHNA and SNTAGT. V dropped 2 bases and J dropped 5; count of bases not matched to a gene: 0. CDR3 length equals 13 residues.